These 10 T cell receptor beta chains were sequenced from one sample in a study of blood T cells in healthy people across ages. Primers used in a second PCR of roughly 6 to 11 cycles were a sample-barcoded 5' primer and a J-beta primer mix. Each CDR3 protein is one row after TCRdb ran MiXCR on the 5' RACE reads. The sample has approximately 800,000 distinct CDR3 sequences, over 45% seen once; the top ten hold 22%. Material: blood. The receptors derive from a man in his thirties or forties in good health.

Of note for this clonotype: At one boundary the junction diverges from the germline segment, which might be a read error. The chain has TRBV7-9 and TRBJ2-5; 10 bases are a match to TRBD2. The closer fit of TRBJ2-7 to the DNA end suggests the J call may be wrong. This CDR3 is 16 amino acids long. From germline, CDR1 is SEHNR and CDR2 FQNEAQ (reference sequence). The CDR3 sequence is CASSRRASGSSYEQYF. The CDR3 DNA is TGTGCTAGCAGCAGGAGGGCTAGCGGGAGTAGCTACGAGCAGTACTTC.

V is TRBV3-1 and J is TRBJ2-1; 12 bases line up with TRBD2. V was pared by 3 bases and J by 9 bases, with 3 bases of the junction left unmatched. CDR3 length equals 14 residues. The germline V gene encodes CDR1 LGHDT and CDR2 YNNKEL (reference sequence). The CDR3 here is CASSHLAGGGEQFF. The CDR3 nucleotides are TGTGCCAGCAGCCATCTAGCGGGAGGGGGTGAGCAGTTCTTC.

The rearrangement uses TRBV4-2 and TRBJ1-2; 10 nucleotides agree with TRBD1. V shed 0 bases, J shed 4 bases, and the junction held 2 bases outside the gene matches. CDR3 length equals 15 residues. CDR1 and CDR2 from the germline V gene are LGHNA and YNFKEQ. The CDR3 region is CASSQEGTGAYGYTF. CDR3 bases: TGTGCCAGCAGCCAAGAAGGGACAGGGGCCTATGGCTACACCTTC.

The rearrangement joins TRBV20-1 to TRBJ2-7; 7 bases fit TRBD2. The J call could be wrong; TRBJ2-5 is a better fit for the DNA end. The length of the CDR3 is 14 residues. Germline CDR1 and CDR2: DFQATT and SNEGSKA (reference sequence). CDR3: CSARATSFQETQYF. The CDR3 DNA sequence: TGCAGTGCTAGGGCGACTAGCTTCCAAGAGACCCAGTACTTC.

The V gene is TRBV20-1, the J gene TRBJ1-1, with 10 bases aligning to TRBD1. The CDR3 extends over 15 amino acids. Trimming removed 5 bases from V and 1 base from J; junction bases left unmatched: 7. Germline CDR1 reads DFQATT; CDR2 reads SNEGSKA (reference sequence). CDR3 in DNA: TGCAGTGCTTTGGGAGGGACAGGGGAGAACACTGAAGCTTTCTTT. Protein: CSALGGTGENTEAFF.

There are a few counts of this clonotype. The rearrangement joins TRBV25-1 to TRBJ1-2; 7 bases map to TRBD1. V lost 5 bases, J lost 5 bases, and 5 bases stayed unmatched. The CDR3 contains 13 residues. The germline CDR1 and CDR2 sequences are MGHDK and SYGVNS. The CDR3 here is CASSPGQMYGYTF. CDR3 nucleotides: TGTGCCAGCAGTCCGGGACAGATGTATGGCTACACCTTC.

The chain has TRBV3-1 and TRBJ2-7; 7 nucleotides align to TRBD1. Germline V CDR1 and CDR2: LGHDT, YNNKEL (reference sequence). The CDR3 consists of 15 residues. Trimming cost V 4 bases and J 3 bases; bases outside gene matches: 9. The CDR3 spells CASSLRTGAGYEQYF. The DNA for the CDR3 is TGTGCCAGCAGCCTCAGAACAGGGGCTGGCTACGAGCAGTACTTC.

The chain is built from TRBV7-3 and TRBJ2-2; 7 positions match TRBD1. The V segment lost 4 bases and the J segment 8 bases; nucleotides outside the gene matches: 4. Per the germline V gene, CDR1 is SGHTA and CDR2 is FQGTGA. The CDR3 covers 13 residues. CDR3 in DNA: TGTGCCAGCAGCTACGACAGGGCAGGGGAGCTGTTTTTT. As protein: CASSYDRAGELFF. Full variable domain (rest looked up from reference TRBV7-3 and TRBJ2-2): GAGVSQTPSNKVTEKGKYVELRCDPISGHTALYWYRQSLGQGPEFLIYFQGTGAADDSGLPNDRFFAVRPEGSVSTLKIQRTERGDSAVYLCASSYDRAGELFFGEGSRLTVL.

The chain recombines TRBV18 with TRBJ2-7, with TRBD2 as a possible D gene (6 bases). Germline V gene lookup returns CDR1 KGHSH and CDR2 LQKENI. The CDR3 extends over 14 amino acids. Trimming pared 5 bases from V and 3 bases from J, leaving 14 bases between. The CDR3 loop reads CASSSRDSNYEQYF. CDR3 sequence (DNA): TGTGCCAGCTCATCCCGGGACTCTAACTACGAGCAGTACTTC.

The chain recombines TRBV10-2 with TRBJ2-1; D is perhaps TRBD2 (6 bases). Germline assignment: CDR1 WSHSY and CDR2 SAAADI. The CDR3 totals 14 residues. The ends were cut back, 3 bases at V and 4 bases at J, with 10 bases in the middle. The CDR3 spells CASSEVRGYNEQFF. CDR3 DNA sequence: TGCGCCAGCAGTGAAGTCCGGGGGTACAATGAGCAGTTCTTC.